A selection of T cell receptor beta chains follows, all from one sample in a study of radiotherapy plus CTLA-4 blockade in lung cancer. The table came from immunoSEQ multiplex PCR; TCRdb's copy has only in-frame clones and leaves some out. Here the sample spans 50,000 to 60,000 clones, around 80% being singletons. The source material was peripheral blood, sampled from a patient treated with radiotherapy plus ipilimumab. The receptor source for this set is a human donor with non-small cell lung cancer whose response to radiotherapy plus ipilimumab could not be evaluated. CDR3s include the opening cysteine and the closing phenylalanine or tryptophan. A D gene is named only where the DNA matches it firmly. The size entry is marked missing in some rows and otherwise reads once, few, many or a size class.

TRBV18	NA	TRBJ2-5	NA	TGTGCCAGCTCACCACGACAAAGGAGGGAGACCCAGTACTTC	CASSPRQRRETQYF
TRBV6-5	NA	TRBJ1-3	NA	TGTGCCAGCAGTTACGGGCCAGGGACAGGAAACACCATATATTTT	CASSYGPGTGNTIYF
TRBV11-2	NA	TRBJ1-2	NA	TGTGCCAGCACCCCGAGGGTCTTCCAAAACAATGGCTACACCTTC	CASTPRVFQNNGYTF
TRBV27	NA	TRBJ2-5	NA	TGTGCCAGCAAATTCAGGGTCGAGACCCAGTACTTC	CASKFRVETQYF
TRBV28	NA	TRBJ2-5	NA	TGTGCCAGCCGAGTAGCCCAAGCCGGGAAGGCCCAGTACTTC	CASRVAQAGKAQYF
TRBV10-2	NA	TRBJ2-5	once	TGCGCCAGCAGCCCGGAAGAGACCCAGTACTTC	CASSPEETQYF
TRBV11-2	TRBD2	TRBJ2-3	NA	TGTGCCAGCAGCTTAGGGGCTAGCGGGAGTAGCACAGATACGCAGTATTTT	CASSLGASGSSTDTQYF
TRBV19	TRBD2	TRBJ2-1	NA	TGTGCCAGTAGCCATAGCGGGATAAGCTCCTACAATGAGCAGTTCTTC	CASSHSGISSYNEQFF
TRBV29-1	NA	TRBJ1-2	NA	TGCAGCGTGGAGGACGGCCCGTCCTATGGCTACACCTTC	CSVEDGPSYGYTF
TRBV6-5	NA	TRBJ1-5	NA	TGTGCCAGCAGTTACTCGATGTGGGGGGGTCAGCCCCAGCATTTT	CASSYSMWGGQPQHF
TRBV11-2	TRBD2	TRBJ2-7	NA	TGTGCCAGCAGCTTAGAGGGTTTAGCGGGAGTTTACGAGCAGTACTTC	CASSLEGLAGVYEQYF
TRBV30	NA	TRBJ1-5	NA	TGTGCCTGGAGTGCCCCCTCGTCGGGGCCCCAGCATTTT	CAWSAPSSGPQHF
TRBV9	TRBD2	TRBJ2-3	NA	TGTGCCAGCAGCCGCGGGCGGGGCGGGGGGACAGATACGCAGTATTTT	CASSRGRGGGTDTQYF
TRBV29-1	NA	TRBJ2-5	once	TGCAGCGTTGACGTGCAGGGGAGATGGGAGACCCAGTACTTC	CSVDVQGRWETQYF
TRBV5-1	NA	TRBJ2-5	NA	TGCGCCAGCAGCTCCACCGTTCCTGGGGCGGGGGAGACCCAGTACTTC	CASSSTVPGAGETQYF
TRBV4-3	TRBD2	TRBJ2-7	NA	TGCGCCAGCAGCCAAAACCCCGGGGGGGCCTACGAGCAGTACTTC	CASSQNPGGAYEQYF
TRBV2	NA	TRBJ2-1	once	TGTGCCAGCATCCCGGACACCTACAATGAGCAGTTCTTC	CASIPDTYNEQFF
TRBV18	NA	TRBJ1-2	NA	TGTGCCAGCTCAACAAGGACAGCTTCTAACTATGGCTACACCTTC	CASSTRTASNYGYTF
TRBV5-1	TRBD2	TRBJ2-1	NA	TGCGCCAGCAGACGCGCGGGGGGGCCGGATTACAATGAGCAGTTCTTC	CASRRAGGPDYNEQFF
TRBV4-3	NA	TRBJ1-1	NA	TGCGCCAGCAGCCAAGGACAGGTGAGGATCACTGAAGCTTTCTTT	CASSQGQVRITEAFF
TRBV19	TRBD2	TRBJ2-7	NA	TGTGCCAGTAGTATAGATTTGGGACTACCCTACGAGCAGTACTTC	CASSIDLGLPYEQYF
TRBV23-1	TRBD1	TRBJ2-2	NA	TGCGCCAGCAGTCAGAGCGACAGGGGCGGGGAGCTGTTTTTT	CASSQSDRGGELFF
TRBV21-1	NA	TRBJ2-1	few	TGTGCCAGCGGTACCGCGACAGGGAGAAGCTCCTACAATGAGCAGTTCTTC	CASGTATGRSSYNEQFF
TRBV18	TRBD2	TRBJ2-3	NA	TGTGCCAGCTCACCTCCGGGACTAGCGGGGACAGATACGCAGTATTTT	CASSPPGLAGTDTQYF
TRBV18	TRBD1	TRBJ1-5	NA	TGTGCCAGCTCACCAGAGGGGTGGGGCAGGGGGGAAGATCAGCCCCAGCATTTT	CASSPEGWGRGEDQPQHF
TRBV6-5	NA	TRBJ1-3	NA	TGTGCCAGCAAGGATTCCGGGAGGTCTGGAAACACCATATATTTT	CASKDSGRSGNTIYF
TRBV19	TRBD2	TRBJ2-1	NA	TGTGCCAGTAGTTACCTAGCGGGAAGCGTGGTCTTC	CASSYLAGSVVF
TRBV5-8	NA	TRBJ1-6	NA	TGTGCCAGCAGCACGACAGTTAATTCACCCCTCCACTTT	CASSTTVNSPLHF
TRBV9	NA	TRBJ1-1	once	TGTGCCAGCAGCGCGCCTGGACAAGTCACTGAAGCTTTCTTT	CASSAPGQVTEAFF
TRBV5-6	TRBD2	TRBJ2-1	NA	TGTGCCACCTCCCCTGGGCTAGCGGGGAGGATGTCCTACAATGAGCAGTTCTTC	CATSPGLAGRMSYNEQFF
TRBV4-1	NA	TRBJ2-5	NA	TGCGCCAGCAGCCAAACATCGCGGGACCAAGAGACCCAGTACTTC	CASSQTSRDQETQYF
TRBV4-2	NA	TRBJ2-7	NA	TGTGCCAGCAGCCAAGATAGGGCTAGCTCCTACGAGCAGTACTTC	CASSQDRASSYEQYF
TRBV7-8	TRBD2	TRBJ2-1	once	TGTGCCAGCAGCCCGAAGCGCGGGAGTTCCAATGAGCAGTTCTTC	CASSPKRGSSNEQFF
TRBV5-5	TRBD1	TRBJ1-1	NA	TGTGCCAGCAGCAACCGACAGGGGGCGACTGAAGCTTTCTTT	CASSNRQGATEAFF
TRBV18	NA	TRBJ2-1	NA	TGTGCCAGCTCACCACGACGCGGGGGCCCGGGAAATGAGCAGTTCTTC	CASSPRRGGPGNEQFF
TRBV18	TRBD1	TRBJ2-2	NA	TGTGCCAGCTCACCACCTATGACAGGGACGGGCACCGGGGAGCTGTTTTTT	CASSPPMTGTGTGELFF